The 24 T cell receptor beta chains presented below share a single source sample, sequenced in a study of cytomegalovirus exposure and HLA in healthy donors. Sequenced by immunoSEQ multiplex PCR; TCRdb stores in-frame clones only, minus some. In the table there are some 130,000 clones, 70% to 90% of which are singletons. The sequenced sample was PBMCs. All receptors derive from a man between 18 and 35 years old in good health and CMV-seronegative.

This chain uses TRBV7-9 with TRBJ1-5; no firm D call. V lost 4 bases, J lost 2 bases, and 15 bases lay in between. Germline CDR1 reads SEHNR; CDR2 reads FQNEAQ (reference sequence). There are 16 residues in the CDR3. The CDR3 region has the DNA TGTGCCAGCAGCTCACTCGGAGAAGGTGGCAATCAGCCCCAGCATTTT. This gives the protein CASSSLGEGGNQPQHF.

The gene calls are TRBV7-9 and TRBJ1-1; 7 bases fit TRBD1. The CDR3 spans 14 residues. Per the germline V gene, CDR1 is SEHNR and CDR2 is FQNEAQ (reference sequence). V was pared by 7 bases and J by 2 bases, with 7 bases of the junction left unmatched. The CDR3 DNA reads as TGTGCCAGCACCCAAACAGGGGTAAACACTGAAGCTTTCTTT. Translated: CASTQTGVNTEAFF.

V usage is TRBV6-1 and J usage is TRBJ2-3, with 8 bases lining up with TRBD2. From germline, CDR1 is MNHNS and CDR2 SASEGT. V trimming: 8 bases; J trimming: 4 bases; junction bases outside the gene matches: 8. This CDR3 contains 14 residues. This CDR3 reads CASHPGGGPDTQYF. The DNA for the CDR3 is TGTGCCAGCCACCCCGGGGGGGGTCCAGATACGCAGTATTTT.

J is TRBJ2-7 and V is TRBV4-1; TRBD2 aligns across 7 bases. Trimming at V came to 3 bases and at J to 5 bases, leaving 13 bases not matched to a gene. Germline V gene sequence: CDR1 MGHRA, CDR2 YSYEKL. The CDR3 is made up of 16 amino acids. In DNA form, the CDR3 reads TGCGCCAGCAGCCAGAGTTTGGCGGGAGCACAGAACGAGCAGTACTTC. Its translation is CASSQSLAGAQNEQYF.

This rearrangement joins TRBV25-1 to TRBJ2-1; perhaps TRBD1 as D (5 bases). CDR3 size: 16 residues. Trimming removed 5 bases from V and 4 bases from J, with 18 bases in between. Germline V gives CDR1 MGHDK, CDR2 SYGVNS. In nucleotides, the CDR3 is TGTGCCAGCAGTTCTACTACACAGGTTTCTTACAATGAGCAGTTCTTC. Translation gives CASSSTTQVSYNEQFF.

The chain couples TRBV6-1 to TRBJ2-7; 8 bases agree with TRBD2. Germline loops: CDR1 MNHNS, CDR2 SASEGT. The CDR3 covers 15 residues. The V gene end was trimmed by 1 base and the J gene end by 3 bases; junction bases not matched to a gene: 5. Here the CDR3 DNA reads TGTGCCAGCAGTGAAGGGGGAGGGACTAGCTACGAGCAGTACTTC. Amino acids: CASSEGGGTSYEQYF.

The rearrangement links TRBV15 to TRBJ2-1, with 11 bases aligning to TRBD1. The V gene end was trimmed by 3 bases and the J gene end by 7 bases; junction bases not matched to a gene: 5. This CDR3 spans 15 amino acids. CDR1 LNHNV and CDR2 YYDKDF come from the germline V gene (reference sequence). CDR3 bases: TGTGCCACCAGCAGGGGACAGGGGGGTAGAAATGAGCAGTTCTTC. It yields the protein CATSRGQGGRNEQFF.

The CDR3 coding sequence is TGTGCCAGCAGTGAAGCTGGTGGGGGCCTTGGTCAGCCCCAGCATTTT. Protein: CASSEAGGGLGQPQHF. J is TRBJ1-5 and V is TRBV2, with a tentative D call TRBD1 (6 bases). The V and J ends lost 0 bases and 6 bases respectively, with 15 bases between them. The CDR3 is 16 residues long. Germline V gene data show CDR1 as SNHLY and CDR2 as FYNNEI.

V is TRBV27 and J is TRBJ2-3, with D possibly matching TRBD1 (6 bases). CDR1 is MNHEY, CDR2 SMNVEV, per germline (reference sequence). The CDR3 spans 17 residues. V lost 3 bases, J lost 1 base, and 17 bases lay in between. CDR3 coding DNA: TGTGCCAGCAGTTTTTCCCCAGACAGGTTCCGCACAGATACGCAGTATTTT. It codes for CASSFSPDRFRTDTQYF.

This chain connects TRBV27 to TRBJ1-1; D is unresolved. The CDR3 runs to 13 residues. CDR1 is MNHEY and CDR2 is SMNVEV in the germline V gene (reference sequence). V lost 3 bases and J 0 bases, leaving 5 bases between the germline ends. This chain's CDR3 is CASSFTVNTEAFF. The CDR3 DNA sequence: TGTGCCAGCAGTTTCACAGTGAACACTGAAGCTTTCTTT.

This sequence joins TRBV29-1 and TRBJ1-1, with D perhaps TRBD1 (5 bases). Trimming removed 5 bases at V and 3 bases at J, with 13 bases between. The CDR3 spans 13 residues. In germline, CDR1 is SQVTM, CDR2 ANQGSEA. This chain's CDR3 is CSVWTRRYTEAFF. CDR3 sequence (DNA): TGCAGCGTTTGGACACGGCGATACACTGAAGCTTTCTTT. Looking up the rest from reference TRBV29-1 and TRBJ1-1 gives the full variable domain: SAVISQKPSRDICQRGTSLTIQCQVDSQVTMMFWYRQQPGQSLTLIATANQGSEATYESGFVIDKFPISRPNLTFSTLTVSNMSPEDSSIYLCSVWTRRYTEAFFGQGTRLTVV.

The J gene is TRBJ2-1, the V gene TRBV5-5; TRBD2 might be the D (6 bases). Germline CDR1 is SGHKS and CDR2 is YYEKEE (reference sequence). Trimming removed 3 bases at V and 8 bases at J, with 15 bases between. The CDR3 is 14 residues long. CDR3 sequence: CASSSYGGWDEQFF. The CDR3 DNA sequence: TGTGCCAGCAGCTCCTACGGGGGTTGGGATGAGCAGTTCTTC. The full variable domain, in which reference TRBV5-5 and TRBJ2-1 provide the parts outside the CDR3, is DAGVTQSPTHLIKTRGQQVTLRCSPISGHKSVSWYQQVLGQGPQFIFQYYEKEERGRGNFPDRFSARQFPNYSSELNVNALLLGDSALYLCASSSYGGWDEQFFGPGTRLTVL.

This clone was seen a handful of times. This chain's CDR3 is CASSWTRSQPQHF. The CDR3 DNA sequence: TGTGCCAGCAGTTGGACACGGTCGCAGCCCCAGCATTTT. The rearrangement links TRBV28 to TRBJ1-5; perhaps TRBD1 as D (5 bases). Trimming removed 4 bases from V and 7 bases from J, with 11 bases in between. Germline lookup yields CDR1 MDHEN and CDR2 SYDVKM. The CDR3 is 13 residues long.

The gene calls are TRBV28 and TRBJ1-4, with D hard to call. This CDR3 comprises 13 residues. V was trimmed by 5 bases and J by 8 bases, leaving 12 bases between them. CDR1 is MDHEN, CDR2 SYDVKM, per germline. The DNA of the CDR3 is TGTGCCAGCAGTGGAGATGATGGAGAAAAACTGTTTTTT. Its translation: CASSGDDGEKLFF. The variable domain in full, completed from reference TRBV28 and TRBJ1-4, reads DVKVTQSSRYLVKRTGEKVFLECVQDMDHENMFWYRQDPGLGLRLIYFSYDVKMKEKGDIPEGYSVSREKKERFSLILESASTNQTSMYLCASSGDDGEKLFFGSGTQLSVL.

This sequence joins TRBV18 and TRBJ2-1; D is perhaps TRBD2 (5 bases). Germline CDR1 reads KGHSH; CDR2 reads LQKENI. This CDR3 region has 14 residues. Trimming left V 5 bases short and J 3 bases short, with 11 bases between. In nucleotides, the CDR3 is TGTGCCAGCTCAGTCACGGGAAACTACAATGAGCAGTTCTTC. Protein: CASSVTGNYNEQFF. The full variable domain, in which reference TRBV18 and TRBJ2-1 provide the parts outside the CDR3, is NAGVMQNPRHLVRRRGQEARLRCSPMKGHSHVYWYRQLPEEGLKFMVYLQKENIIDESGMPKERFSAEFPKEGPSILRIQQVVRGDSAAYFCASSVTGNYNEQFFGPGTRLTVL.

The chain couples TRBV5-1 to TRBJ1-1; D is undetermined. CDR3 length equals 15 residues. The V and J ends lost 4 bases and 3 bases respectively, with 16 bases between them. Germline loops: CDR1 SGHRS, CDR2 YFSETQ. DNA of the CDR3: TGCGCCAGCAGCATTACTACACCCTCGGACACTGAAGCTTTCTTT. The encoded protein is CASSITTPSDTEAFF.

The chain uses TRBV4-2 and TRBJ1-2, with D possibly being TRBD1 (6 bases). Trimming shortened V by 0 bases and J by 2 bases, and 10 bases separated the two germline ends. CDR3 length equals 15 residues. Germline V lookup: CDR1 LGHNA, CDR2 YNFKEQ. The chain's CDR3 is CASSQDRGNNYGYTF. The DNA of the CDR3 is TGTGCCAGCAGCCAAGACAGGGGAAACAACTATGGCTACACCTTC.

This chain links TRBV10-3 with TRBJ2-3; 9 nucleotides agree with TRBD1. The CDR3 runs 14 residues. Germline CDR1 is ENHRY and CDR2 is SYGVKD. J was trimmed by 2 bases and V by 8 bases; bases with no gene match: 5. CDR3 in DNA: TGTGCCATCGGGACAGGGCTTTACACAGATACGCAGTATTTT. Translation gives CAIGTGLYTDTQYF.

CDR3 region: CASSLRLSSGNQPQHF. The CDR3 DNA reads as TGTGCCAGCAGCTTGCGACTCTCGTCTGGCAATCAGCCCCAGCATTTT. V and J are TRBV7-8 and TRBJ1-5, with no clear D. Per germline, CDR1 SGHVS and CDR2 FQNEAQ. There are 16 residues in the CDR3. Trimming cost V 3 bases and J 2 bases, with 14 bases left between them.

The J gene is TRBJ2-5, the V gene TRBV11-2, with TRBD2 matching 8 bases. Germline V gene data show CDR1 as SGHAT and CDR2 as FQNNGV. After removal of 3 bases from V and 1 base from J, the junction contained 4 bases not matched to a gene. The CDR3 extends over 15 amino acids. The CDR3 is CASSFQRGRQETQYF. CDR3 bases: TGTGCCAGCAGCTTCCAGCGGGGGCGCCAAGAGACCCAGTACTTC.

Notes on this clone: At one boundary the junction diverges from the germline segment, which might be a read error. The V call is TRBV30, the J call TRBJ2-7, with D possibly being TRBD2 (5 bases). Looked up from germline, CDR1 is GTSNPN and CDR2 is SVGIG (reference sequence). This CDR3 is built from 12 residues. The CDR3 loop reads CARSVTSWEQYF. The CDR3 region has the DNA TGTGCCCGGAGTGTTACTAGTTGGGAGCAGTACTTC.

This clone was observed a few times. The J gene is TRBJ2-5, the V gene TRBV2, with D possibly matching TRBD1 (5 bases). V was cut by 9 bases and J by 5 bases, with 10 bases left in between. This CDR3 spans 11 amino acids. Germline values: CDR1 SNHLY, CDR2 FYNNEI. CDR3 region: CASSTVETQYF. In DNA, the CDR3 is TGTGCCAGTTCGACAGTCGAGACCCAGTACTTC.

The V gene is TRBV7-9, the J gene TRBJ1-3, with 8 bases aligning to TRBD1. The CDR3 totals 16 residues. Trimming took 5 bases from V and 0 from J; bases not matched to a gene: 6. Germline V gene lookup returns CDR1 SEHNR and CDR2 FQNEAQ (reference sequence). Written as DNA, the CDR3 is TGTGCCAGCAGCGCGAGAACAGGGGGCTCTGGAAACACCATATATTTT. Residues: CASSARTGGSGNTIYF.

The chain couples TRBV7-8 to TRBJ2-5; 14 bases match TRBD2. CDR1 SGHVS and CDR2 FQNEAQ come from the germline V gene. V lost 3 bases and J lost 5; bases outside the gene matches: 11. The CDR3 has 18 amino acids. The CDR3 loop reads CASSLRLAGGPGSETQYF. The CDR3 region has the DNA TGTGCCAGCAGCTTGAGACTAGCGGGAGGGCCAGGTAGTGAGACCCAGTACTTC.